The present entry profiles one TCR beta chain with its context. Its matching antigen is unknown. V was pared by 4 bases and J by 6 bases, with 13 bases between. This CDR3 is built from 14 residues. The use of a sample-barcoded 5' primer and a J-beta primer mix characterized a second PCR of roughly 7 to 11 cycles. TCRdb ran MiXCR on the 5' RACE reads and lists one entry per CDR3 protein. The profile shows some 880,000 distinct CDR3 sequences, approximately 35% of them singletons. This sample was included in a study of blood T cells in healthy people across ages. Whole-study results and caveats: Among long-lived donors, naive CD4+ cells were more numerous and diversity higher than in aged donors. Roughly linear declines in TCR beta diversity per million T cells occurred with age.

Donors ranged from roughly 6 to 95 years old and were healthy Caucasians in Russia. The rearrangement links TRBV12-3 or TRBV12-4 to TRBJ2-1; the D gene is possibly TRBD1 (6 bases). The origin of this receptor is a man aged 18-30 years in good health. Specimen: blood. This CDR3 reads CASSWNRVGNEQFF. As DNA, the CDR3 is TGTGCCAGCAGTTGGAACAGGGTAGGCAATGAGCAGTTCTTC.